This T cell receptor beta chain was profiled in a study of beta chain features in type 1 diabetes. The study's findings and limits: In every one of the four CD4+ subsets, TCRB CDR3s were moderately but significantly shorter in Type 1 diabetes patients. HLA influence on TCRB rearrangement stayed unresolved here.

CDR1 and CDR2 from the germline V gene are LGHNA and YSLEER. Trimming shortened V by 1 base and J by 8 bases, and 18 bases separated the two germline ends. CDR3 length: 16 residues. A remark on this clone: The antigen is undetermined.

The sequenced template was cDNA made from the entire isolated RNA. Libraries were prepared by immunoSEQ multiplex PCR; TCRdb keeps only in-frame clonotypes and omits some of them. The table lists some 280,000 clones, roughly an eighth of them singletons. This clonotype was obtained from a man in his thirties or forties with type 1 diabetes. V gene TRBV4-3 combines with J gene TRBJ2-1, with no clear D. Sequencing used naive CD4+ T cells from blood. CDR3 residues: CASSQGLAPSPDEQFF. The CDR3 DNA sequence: TGCGCCAGCAGCCAAGGGTTAGCCCCTTCCCCCGATGAGCAGTTCTTC.